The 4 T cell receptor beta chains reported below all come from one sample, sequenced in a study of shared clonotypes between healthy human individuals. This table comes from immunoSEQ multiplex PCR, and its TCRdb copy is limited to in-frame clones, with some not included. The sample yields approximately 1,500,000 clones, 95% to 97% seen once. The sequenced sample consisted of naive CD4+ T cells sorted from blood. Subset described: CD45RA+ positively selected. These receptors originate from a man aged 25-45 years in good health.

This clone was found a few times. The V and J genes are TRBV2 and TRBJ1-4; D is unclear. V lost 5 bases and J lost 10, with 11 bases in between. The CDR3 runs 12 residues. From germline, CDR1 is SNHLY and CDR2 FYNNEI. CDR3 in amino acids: CASSQQSSKLFF. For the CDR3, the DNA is TGTGCCAGCAGTCAGCAATCTTCAAAACTGTTTTTT.

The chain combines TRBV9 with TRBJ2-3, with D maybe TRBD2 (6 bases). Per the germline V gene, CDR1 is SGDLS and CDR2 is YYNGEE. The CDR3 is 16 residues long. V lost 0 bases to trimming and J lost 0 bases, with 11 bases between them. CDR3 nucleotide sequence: TGTGCCAGCAGCGTAGCGTCACGGGGGAGCACAGATACGCAGTATTTT. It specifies CASSVASRGSTDTQYF. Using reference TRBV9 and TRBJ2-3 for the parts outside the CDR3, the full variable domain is DSGVTQTPKHLITATGQRVTLRCSPRSGDLSVYWYQQSLDQGLQFLIQYYNGEERAKGNILERFSAQQFPDLHSELNLSSLELGDSALYFCASSVASRGSTDTQYFGPGTRLTVL.

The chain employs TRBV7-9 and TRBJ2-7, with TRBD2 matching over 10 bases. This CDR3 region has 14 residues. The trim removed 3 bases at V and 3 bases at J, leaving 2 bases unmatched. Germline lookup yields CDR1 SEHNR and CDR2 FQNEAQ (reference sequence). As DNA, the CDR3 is TGTGCCAGCAGCTTCGGGACTAGCGACTACGAGCAGTACTTC. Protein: CASSFGTSDYEQYF. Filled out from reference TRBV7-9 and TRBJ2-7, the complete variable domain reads DTGVSQNPRHKITKRGQNVTFRCDPISEHNRLYWYRQTLGQGPEFLTYFQNEAQLEKSRLLSDRFSAERPKGSFSTLEIQRTEQGDSAMYLCASSFGTSDYEQYFGPGTRLTVT.

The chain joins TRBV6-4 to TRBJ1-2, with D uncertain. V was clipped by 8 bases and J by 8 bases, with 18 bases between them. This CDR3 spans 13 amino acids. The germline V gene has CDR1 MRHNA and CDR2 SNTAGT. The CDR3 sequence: CASRRHGSPGYTF. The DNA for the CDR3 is TGTGCCAGCCGACGGCATGGGAGCCCCGGCTACACCTTC.